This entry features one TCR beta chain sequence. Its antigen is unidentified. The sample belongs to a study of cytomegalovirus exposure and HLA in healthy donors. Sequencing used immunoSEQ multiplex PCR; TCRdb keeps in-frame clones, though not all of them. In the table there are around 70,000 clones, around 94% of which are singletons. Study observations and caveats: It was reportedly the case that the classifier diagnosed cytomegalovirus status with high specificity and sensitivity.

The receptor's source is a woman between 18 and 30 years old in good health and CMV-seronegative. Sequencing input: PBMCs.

CDR3 DNA: TGTGCCAGCAGTTCGCGGACAGGGGGCACAGATACGCAGTATTTT. Encoded protein: CASSSRTGGTDTQYF. The chain uses TRBV27 and TRBJ2-3; 9 bases map to TRBD1. The J segment lost 1 base and the V segment lost 4 bases, leaving 3 bases of the junction unmatched. The CDR3 has 15 residues. CDR1 is MNHEY, CDR2 SMNVEV, per germline (reference sequence).